This TCR beta chain was captured by sequencing in a study of T cell responses to AZD1222 COVID-19 vaccine. Data came from immunoSEQ multiplex PCR; TCRdb stores just in-frame clones and leaves some out. The sample has 170,000 or so clones, 90% to 95% seen once. In germline, CDR1 is SEHNR, CDR2 FQNEAQ (reference sequence). This CDR3 contains 12 residues. The V and J ends lost 1 base and 3 bases respectively, with 4 bases between them. This clone occurred once. Antigen unknown. This sample also contains other DNA sequences that code for the same CDR3. Findings and limits, study-wide: The breadth and depth of Spike-specific TCRs increased once two AZD1222 doses had been given. Regions 160-218 and 743-854 dominated among vaccine-associated CD4 TCRs spanning spike. Nearly half of spike-specific TCRs reportedly target unmutated variant regions. White British ancestry dominated among donors, who included more females, and clonal diversity was possibly underestimated.

This chain uses TRBV7-9 with TRBJ2-7; D gene uncertain. This material consisted of peripheral blood, taken 28 days after the second dose of the MenACWY control vaccine. The TCR sequence derives from an adult who received the MenACWY meningococcal vaccine as a control. Here the CDR3 reads CASSLEVYEQYF. CDR3 DNA sequence: TGTGCCAGCAGCTTAGAGGTCTACGAGCAGTACTTC.